These T cell receptor beta chains were read from a single sample in a study of TIL therapy for anti-PD-1-resistant metastatic lung cancer. Libraries were prepared by immunoSEQ multiplex PCR; TCRdb keeps only in-frame clonotypes and omits some of them. The sample has 45,000 to 50,000 clones, 55% to 75% seen once. Source: tumor tissue, taken at baseline. The receptors here all came from a person aged 25 to 80 with non-small cell lung cancer. Each CDR3 is given with its conserved first and last residue. A D gene is named only where the DNA matches it firmly. Clone size is given for some rows only: seen once, a few or many times, or a class if the clone is expanded.

D gene	clone size	V gene	J gene	CDR3 protein	CDR3 DNA
TRBD1	few	TRBV6-5	TRBJ1-5	CASSYGTANQPQHF	TGTGCCAGCAGTTACGGGACAGCTAATCAGCCCCAGCATTTT
-	-	TRBV28	TRBJ2-7	CASSPGHASYEQYF	TGTGCCAGCAGTCCGGGACACGCTAGCTACGAGCAGTACTTC
-	-	TRBV15	TRBJ1-1	CATSRAGRAEAFF	TGTGCCACCAGCAGAGCAGGGCGCGCTGAAGCTTTCTTT
-	few	TRBV19	TRBJ1-1	CASTEGKGTEAFF	TGTGCCAGTACGGAGGGGAAGGGCACTGAAGCTTTCTTT
-	-	TRBV4-1	TRBJ1-1	CASSPAGGPAEAFF	TGCGCCAGCAGCCCAGCGGGGGGCCCGGCTGAAGCTTTCTTT
-	-	TRBV11-3	TRBJ2-5	CASSFGGEETQYF	TGTGCCAGCAGCTTTGGGGGCGAAGAGACCCAGTACTTC
TRBD2	-	TRBV7-9	TRBJ2-3	CASSPSGGSLSDTQYF	TGTGCCAGCAGCCCGAGCGGGGGAAGCCTCTCAGATACGCAGTATTTT
-	-	TRBV19	TRBJ2-5	CASSINGETQYF	TGTGCCAGTAGTATAAACGGCGAGACCCAGTACTTC
TRBD1	-	TRBV5-1	TRBJ2-2	CASSIHPGTGGTGELFF	TGCGCCAGCAGCATCCACCCCGGGACAGGGGGCACCGGGGAGCTGTTTTTT
-	-	TRBV6-5	TRBJ1-2	CASSSWEGVAYGYTF	TGTGCCAGCAGTTCTTGGGAGGGCGTTGCCTATGGCTACACCTTC
TRBD1	-	TRBV14	TRBJ1-3	CASSSSRGLSGNTIYF	TGTGCCAGCAGCTCCTCGAGGGGGCTTAGTGGAAACACCATATATTTT
TRBD2	-	TRBV7-2	TRBJ2-1	CASSLGTSGFERFF	TGTGCCAGCAGCTTAGGGACTAGCGGATTTGAGCGGTTCTTC
-	few	TRBV2	TRBJ2-7	CASSGLPSAEQYF	TGTGCCAGCAGTGGGCTGCCATCCGCCGAGCAGTACTTC
-	-	TRBV7-9	TRBJ1-1	CASSRENTEAFF	TGTGCCAGCAGTAGGGAAAACACTGAAGCTTTCTTT
-	few	TRBV4-3	TRBJ1-3	CASSQDQEVGVGWYRAGNTIYF	TGCGCCAGCAGCCAAGATCAGGAAGTAGGGGTCGGCTGGTATCGAGCTGGAAACACCATATATTTT
TRBD1	few	TRBV30	TRBJ1-2	CAWSTISPGTGYGYTF	TGTGCCTGGAGTACCATTAGTCCCGGGACAGGGTACGGCTACACCTTC
TRBD1	-	TRBV6-1	TRBJ1-2	CASSEGGQLGYTF	TGTGCCAGCAGTGAAGGGGGACAGCTAGGCTACACCTTC
-	-	TRBV7-8	TRBJ1-5	CASSYRGGPGTGNSNQPQHF	TGTGCCAGCAGCTATAGGGGCGGGCCGGGAACAGGGAATAGCAATCAGCCCCAGCATTTT
-	-	TRBV11-2	TRBJ2-1	CASSLVGQNEQFF	TGTGCCAGCAGCTTAGTCGGACAAAATGAGCAGTTCTTC
-	-	TRBV7-7	TRBJ2-7	CASSSTGNEQYF	TGTGCCAGCAGCTCTACAGGGAACGAGCAGTACTTC
TRBD1	-	TRBV7-2	TRBJ2-7	CASSLALGQGLYEQYF	TGTGCCAGCAGCTTAGCCTTGGGACAGGGGCTTTACGAGCAGTACTTC
-	-	TRBV6-1	TRBJ2-2	CASSDPRDIQGGELFF	TGTGCCAGCAGTGACCCCCGGGACATTCAGGGCGGGGAGCTGTTTTTT
TRBD2	-	TRBV5-1	TRBJ2-3	CASSSGLAVRGDTQYF	TGCGCCAGCAGCTCGGGACTAGCGGTCCGGGGAGATACGCAGTATTTT
TRBD1	once	TRBV29-1	TRBJ1-4	CSVAQGMSEKLFF	TGCAGCGTGGCACAGGGGATGAGTGAAAAACTGTTTTTT
-	-	TRBV18	TRBJ2-5	CASSPQETQYF	TGTGCCAGCTCACCGCAAGAGACCCAGTACTTC
-	-	TRBV7-3	TRBJ2-4	CASSSVQAVGAKNIQYF	TGTGCCAGCAGCTCGGTTCAGGCCGTTGGGGCCAAAAACATTCAGTACTTC
-	-	TRBV5-1	TRBJ1-5	CASSLGGPSNQPQHF	TGCGCCAGCAGCTTGGGGGGGCCAAGCAATCAGCCCCAGCATTTT
-	-	TRBV19	TRBJ1-1	CASSIEGGQGWTEAFF	TGTGCCAGTAGTATAGAGGGGGGGCAGGGTTGGACTGAAGCTTTCTTT
TRBD1	once	TRBV19	TRBJ1-4	CASSEQGVREKLFF	TGTGCCAGTAGCGAACAGGGGGTTAGAGAAAAACTGTTTTTT
-	-	TRBV5-4	TRBJ2-5	CASSLAGQQETQYF	TGTGCCAGCAGCTTGGCAGGCCAACAAGAGACCCAGTACTTC
TRBD1	-	TRBV27	TRBJ2-7	CASSRAGQGSYEQYF	TGTGCCAGCAGCAGGGCGGGACAGGGGTCCTACGAGCAGTACTTC
TRBD1	few	TRBV28	TRBJ1-4	CASLEGGPEKLFF	TGTGCCAGCTTAGAAGGGGGCCCTGAAAAACTGTTTTTT
TRBD1	-	TRBV11-3	TRBJ2-4	CASSLGTPGQGGSAKNIQYF	TGTGCCAGCAGCTTAGGTACCCCGGGACAGGGAGGAAGTGCCAAAAACATTCAGTACTTC
-	few	TRBV5-1	TRBJ2-4	CASSLSGVNIQYF	TGCGCCAGCAGCTTGTCAGGGGTAAACATTCAGTACTTC
-	-	TRBV10-3	TRBJ2-7	CAIEDPGVNYEQYF	TGTGCCATCGAAGACCCAGGGGTGAACTACGAGCAGTACTTC
TRBD2	-	TRBV30	TRBJ2-7	CARAGTSGYEQYF	TGTGCCAGGGCCGGGACTAGCGGCTACGAGCAGTACTTC
-	once	TRBV5-4	TRBJ2-3	CASSRVRVSTDTQYF	TGTGCCAGCAGCCGAGTCCGGGTGAGCACAGATACGCAGTATTTT
-	-	TRBV28	TRBJ1-2	CASSYMGAGRGYTF	TGTGCCAGCAGTTATATGGGGGCTGGTCGTGGCTACACCTTC
-	-	TRBV30	TRBJ1-4	CAWSSGDTNEKLFF	TGTGCCTGGAGTTCCGGGGACACTAATGAAAAACTGTTTTTT
-	-	TRBV5-1	TRBJ2-6	CASSPTTGSSGANVLTF	TGCGCCAGCAGCCCCACTACAGGGAGCTCTGGGGCCAACGTCCTGACTTTC